Given below is one TCR beta chain in context. As yet, its antigen is unknown. J lost 12 bases, V lost 0 bases, and 9 bases had no gene match. CDR3 length: 14 amino acids. Germline V gives CDR1 SGHKS, CDR2 YYEKEE (reference sequence). This sample stems from a study of T-cell memory formation after mild COVID-19. Study-wide context: Among the donors, TCR clusters were largely specific to each donor. General study points: Contracting clones localized mainly to CM and EM when CD4+ and mainly to EMRA when CD8+. What remained unconfirmed was the SARS-CoV-2 specificity of second-wave clones peaking on day 37. From day 15 to 85, contracting clones were balanced between CD4 and CD8, whereas later expanders leaned toward CD4+.

TCRdb called the 5' RACE reads again in MiXCR, with one record for every CDR3 protein. The sample shows around 300,000 distinct CDR3 sequences, roughly 13% of them seen only once. The sequence was obtained from a man younger than 35 who had mild COVID-19 (a few samples of this study predate the infection). Cell type and time point are not known. Specimen: PBMCs or a T cell subset sorted from them (not recorded which). This chain links TRBV5-5 with TRBJ2-1, with 7 bases that match TRBD1. This CDR3 reads CASSLGQGIMLQFF. CDR3 nucleotides: TGTGCCAGCAGCTTGGGACAGGGCATTATGTTGCAGTTCTTC.